The rows below give T cell receptor beta chains drawn from one sample of a study of OX40 agonist ivuxolimab in advanced cancers. The method was immunoSEQ multiplex PCR; TCRdb's version includes in-frame clones alone and lacks a portion of them. The profile shows 96,000 or so clones, less than 95% of them singletons. The specimen was CD4+ or CD8+ T cells sorted from blood, collected in a trial of the OX40 agonist ivuxolimab. The source is an adult with an advanced solid tumor such as melanoma, head and neck, liver or kidney cancer. Both conserved end residues are part of each CDR3.

>TRBV4-1|TRBJ2-3
CASSQASGTSGTTSTDTQYF
>TRBV5-1|TRBJ2-2
CASSLGVDRDGTGELFF
>TRBV7-2|TRBJ2-5
CASSPRPTSAGETQYF
>TRBV28|TRBJ2-7
CASSFSPGQGAYEQYF
>TRBV6-6|TRBJ2-3
CASSGTGGRVDTQYF
>TRBV7-6|TRBJ1-3
CASSLERNTIYF
>TRBV7-2|TRBJ2-3
CASTDPESSTDTQYF
>TRBV12-2|TRBJ1-2
CASRLLPWAGNYGYTF
>TRBV7-3|TRBJ2-1
CASSLFGGNEQFF
>TRBV19|TRBJ2-7
CASRPLAGVGEQYF
>TRBV9|TRBJ2-7
CASSEGLATDEQYF
>TRBV4-3|TRBJ1-4
CASSLERDSGREKLFF
>TRBV30|TRBJ2-1
CACRLAGGPVNEQFF
>TRBV4-1|TRBJ2-5
CASSLQIPGQGGETQYF
>TRBV9|TRBJ2-2
CASSSPTGGLRTGELFF
>TRBV4-1|TRBJ2-1
CASSQGVIQEQFF
>TRBV5-1|TRBJ2-3
CASRGQGTDTQYF
>TRBV19|TRBJ2-5
CASSIDRQETQYF
>TRBV2|TRBJ1-2
CASSEEVQQHYGYTF
>TRBV6-1|TRBJ2-7
CASADRAPYEQYF
>TRBV5-4|TRBJ2-1
CASREVRGGEQFF
>TRBV7-2|TRBJ1-1
CASSLDLGTEAFF
>TRBV6-6|TRBJ1-1
CASSYFRVNTEAFF
>TRBV29-1|TRBJ2-6
CSVDPGTGTGANVLTF
>TRBV4-3|TRBJ2-7
CASSQGTRGSKYF
>TRBV11-2|-
CASSPRQGLSYEQYF
>TRBV20-1|TRBJ1-2
CSAIRSDGYTF